Presented here are 20 T cell receptor beta chains from one specimen sequenced in a study of T cell responses to AZD1222 COVID-19 vaccine. Clones were read by immunoSEQ multiplex PCR, and TCRdb kept only the in-frame ones, dropping some. The table shows about 140,000 clones, with about 93% occurring only once. The input for sequencing was peripheral blood, taken on day 0 of AZD1222 vaccination. The origin of the receptors is an adult in good health.

On this clone: Germline is not matched at one junction end, which may reflect a read error. The chain employs TRBV7-7 and TRBJ2-3; a weak D match, TRBD2 (5 bases). From germline, CDR1 is SSHAT and CDR2 FNYEAQ (reference sequence). This CDR3 contains 15 residues. CDR3 sequence: CASSLGVESTDTQYF. The CDR3 coding sequence is TGTGCTAGCAGCCTCGGGGTGGAAAGCACAGATACGCAGTATTTT.

The V gene is TRBV27, the J gene TRBJ1-2; possibly TRBD1 for D (5 bases). CDR3 size: 14 residues. Trimming removed 0 bases at V and 7 bases at J, with 12 bases between. Per germline, CDR1 MNHEY and CDR2 SMNVEV (reference sequence). In DNA, the CDR3 is TGTGCCAGCAGTTTATCGGGGACCCTGTCTGGCTACACCTTC. This sequence encodes CASSLSGTLSGYTF.

This rearrangement joins TRBV28 to TRBJ1-5, with TRBD1 as a possible D gene (5 bases). The CDR3 has 13 residues. Germline V lookup: CDR1 MDHEN, CDR2 SYDVKM. Between the trimmed V and J ends, which lost 6 bases and 5 bases, there was a span of 11 bases. CDR3 protein: CASRSSGYQPQHF. CDR3 bases: TGTGCCAGCAGGTCCTCAGGGTATCAGCCCCAGCATTTT.

The gene calls are TRBV28 and TRBJ1-2; 10 nucleotides agree with TRBD1. J gave up 7 bases and V 5 bases, and 4 bases lay outside the gene matches. CDR3 size: 13 residues. Germline V gene lookup returns CDR1 MDHEN and CDR2 SYDVKM. CDR3 loop: CASSIGQGVGYTF. CDR3 in DNA: TGTGCCAGCAGTATAGGACAGGGGGTTGGCTACACCTTC.

The gene calls are TRBV28 and TRBJ2-7; D is undetermined. This CDR3 spans 12 amino acids. CDR1 MDHEN and CDR2 SYDVKM come from the germline V gene. Trimming pared 1 base from V and 4 bases from J, leaving 5 bases between. CDR3 residues: CASSLFQYEQYF. The CDR3 nucleotides read TGTGCCAGCAGTTTATTCCAGTACGAGCAGTACTTC.

The chain has TRBV3-1 (or the pseudogene TRBV3-2) and TRBJ1-3; no definite D call. The CDR3 sequence is 17 residues long. V was shortened by 4 bases and J by 0 bases, with 16 bases between the two germline ends. Germline CDR1 and CDR2: LGHDT and YNNKEL (reference sequence). The CDR3 spells CASSPPRVQLSGNTIYF. As DNA, the CDR3 is TGTGCCAGCAGCCCCCCTCGGGTGCAGCTCTCTGGAAACACCATATATTTT.

V and J are TRBV6-5 and TRBJ1-4; D is possibly TRBD1 (6 bases). The CDR3 is 12 residues long. Germline V gene sequence: CDR1 MNHEY, CDR2 SVGAGI. Deletions cut 5 bases from V and 8 bases from J, with 9 bases between. CDR3 residues: CASSTGSEKLFF. CDR3 DNA sequence: TGTGCCAGCAGTACAGGGTCCGAAAAACTGTTTTTT.

J is TRBJ1-1 and V is TRBV23-1; D uncertain. TRBV23-1 is sorted into the ORF group, with uncertain function. Trimming pared 0 bases from V and 0 bases from J, leaving 14 bases between. The CDR3 extends over 17 amino acids. The CDR3 coding sequence is TGCGCCAGCAGTCAATCTTTAGGAAGATCGGTGAACACTGAAGCTTTCTTT. It is translated as CASSQSLGRSVNTEAFF.

This chain connects TRBV7-9 to TRBJ1-2; maybe TRBD1 (5 bases). CDR1 and CDR2 (germline): SEHNR, FQNEAQ (reference sequence). V lost 0 bases and J lost 6, with 8 bases in between. The CDR3 runs 13 residues. CDR3 sequence reads: CASSLARGNGYTF. The CDR3 DNA reads TGTGCCAGCAGCTTAGCAAGGGGAAATGGCTACACCTTC.

This chain uses TRBV7-3 with TRBJ1-2, with unresolved D. Germline V gives CDR1 SGHTA, CDR2 FQGTGA. Trimming stripped 1 base from V and 3 bases from J, with 12 bases between. This CDR3 has 15 amino acids. The chain's CDR3 is CASSLKWWRDYGYTF. The DNA for the CDR3 is TGTGCCAGCAGCTTAAAATGGTGGCGAGACTATGGCTACACCTTC.

This chain uses TRBV6-5 with TRBJ2-3; perhaps TRBD1 as D (5 bases). The CDR3 covers 16 residues. The V and J ends lost 0 bases and 6 bases respectively, with 16 bases between them. Germline CDR1 reads MNHEY; CDR2 reads SVGAGI. CDR3 nucleotide sequence: TGTGCCAGCAGTTACTCGAAGGGGATATTTTTTGATACGCAGTATTTT. Translating it yields CASSYSKGIFFDTQYF.

The chain combines TRBV12-3 or TRBV12-4 with TRBJ1-2, with D perhaps matching TRBD1 (5 bases). The CDR3 spans 13 residues. Trimming removed 4 bases from V and 3 bases from J, with 9 bases in between. CDR3 DNA sequence: TGTGCCAGCAGTTCCGACAGAGACTATGGCTACACCTTC. Amino acids: CASSSDRDYGYTF.

V is TRBV20-1 and J is TRBJ2-1, with D perhaps matching TRBD2 (7 bases). The germline CDR1 and CDR2 sequences are DFQATT and SNEGSKA (reference sequence). Trimming took off 3 bases at V and 8 bases at J, with 17 bases between the two ends. The CDR3 extends over 14 amino acids. DNA of the CDR3: TGCAGTGCTAGTGATGGGGGGGGCCCGGATGAGCAGTTCTTC. It specifies CSASDGGGPDEQFF.

Written as DNA, the CDR3 is TGCGCCAGCAGCCCTCTAGCGGGGGGGTACAATGAGCAGTTCTTC. It is translated as CASSPLAGGYNEQFF. This chain uses TRBV5-1 with TRBJ2-1; 12 bases align to TRBD2. V was clipped by 4 bases and J by 4 bases; unmatched bases: 3. This CDR3 is 15 amino acids long. CDR1 is SGHRS, CDR2 YFSETQ, per germline.

CDR3: CASSLEGQGRKLFF. The CDR3 DNA follows: TGTGCCAGCAGCCTAGAGGGACAGGGCAGAAAACTGTTTTTT. The chain is built from TRBV5-4 and TRBJ1-4; TRBD1 agrees at 9 bases. This CDR3 has 14 residues. CDR1 and CDR2 from the germline V gene are SGHNT and YYREEE (reference sequence). J lost 10 bases, V lost 4 bases, and 8 bases had no gene match. Combining the CDR3 with reference TRBV5-4 and TRBJ1-4 gives the whole variable domain ETGVTQSPTHLIKTRGQQVTLRCSSQSGHNTVSWYQQALGQGPQFIFQYYREEENGRGNFPPRFSGLQFPNYSSELNVNALELDDSALYLCASSLEGQGRKLFFGSGTQLSVL.

In its sample, this clone was seen once. V usage is TRBV18 and J usage is TRBJ1-2, with D possibly being TRBD1 (5 bases). The CDR3 is 13 residues long. V lost 3 bases to trimming and J lost 2 bases, with 7 bases between them. CDR1 and CDR2 (germline): KGHSH, LQKENI. In DNA form, the CDR3 reads TGTGCCAGCTCACCCCCAGGGAACTATGGCTACACCTTC. It translates to CASSPPGNYGYTF.

V gene TRBV5-1 combines with J gene TRBJ2-3; 9 bases map to TRBD1. V lost 4 bases, J lost 3 bases, and 3 bases stayed unmatched. This CDR3 comprises 14 residues. Germline CDR1 reads SGHRS; CDR2 reads YFSETQ. For the CDR3, the DNA is TGCGCCAGCAGCGATGGACAGGGGACAGATACGCAGTATTTT. Translation: CASSDGQGTDTQYF.

The chain carries TRBV4-3 and TRBJ1-2, with 10 positions matching TRBD1. Unmatched junction bases numbered 4, after V lost 1 base and J lost 8 bases. The CDR3 has 14 residues. Germline CDR1 LGHNA, CDR2 YSLEER. The CDR3 region is CASSQGQGAEGYTF. CDR3 coding DNA: TGCGCCAGCAGCCAAGGACAGGGGGCTGAAGGCTACACCTTC.

In this sample, this clone turned up once. The rearrangement joins TRBV28 to TRBJ2-2; D is possibly TRBD1 (5 bases). The germline gives CDR1 MDHEN, CDR2 SYDVKM. Between the trimmed V and J ends, which lost 7 bases and 5 bases, there was a span of 14 bases. CDR3 length: 14 residues. The CDR3 loop reads CASNDPGKTGELFF. CDR3 DNA sequence: TGTGCCAGCAACGACCCAGGGAAGACCGGGGAGCTGTTTTTT.

V gene TRBV20-1 combines with J gene TRBJ1-4; TRBD1 might be the D (6 bases). CDR3 length: 15 residues. Between the trimmed V and J ends, which lost 3 bases and 5 bases, there was a span of 16 bases. Germline V lookup: CDR1 DFQATT, CDR2 SNEGSKA (reference sequence). The DNA of the CDR3 is TGCAGTGCTAGTGCTTCCGGGACAAGAAATGAAAAACTGTTTTTT. This gives the protein CSASASGTRNEKLFF.